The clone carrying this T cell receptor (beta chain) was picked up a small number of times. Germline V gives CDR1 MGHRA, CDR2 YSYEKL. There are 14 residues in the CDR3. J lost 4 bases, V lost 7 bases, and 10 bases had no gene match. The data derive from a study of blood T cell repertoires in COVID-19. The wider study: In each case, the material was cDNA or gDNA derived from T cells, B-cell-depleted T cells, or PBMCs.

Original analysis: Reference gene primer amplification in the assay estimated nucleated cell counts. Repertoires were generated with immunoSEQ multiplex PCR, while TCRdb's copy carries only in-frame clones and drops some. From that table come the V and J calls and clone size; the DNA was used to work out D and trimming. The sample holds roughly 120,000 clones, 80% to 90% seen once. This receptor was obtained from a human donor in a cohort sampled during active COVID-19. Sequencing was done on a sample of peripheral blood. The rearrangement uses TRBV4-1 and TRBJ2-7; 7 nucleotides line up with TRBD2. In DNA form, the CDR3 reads TGCGCCAGCAACATGGGGAGGGGAGGATACGAGCAGTACTTC. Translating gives CASNMGRGGYEQYF.